This T cell receptor (beta chain) emerged from a study of CD8 T cells in ankylosing spondylitis. Study-level results: Reports say disease-linked clones showed up significantly more in matched ankylosing spondylitis synovial fluid. CD8+ cells made up the disease-linked clones, which were relatively rare in peripheral blood. Made up of 7 to 9 highly homologous variants, a TCR beta motif appeared characteristic of ankylosing spondylitis blood.

Turning to this clonotype: The antigen remains unidentified.

It was by quantitative 5'-RACE with molecular barcodes that TCR beta libraries were made. TCRdb ran MiXCR on the 5' RACE reads and lists one entry per CDR3 protein. The table includes roughly 700,000 distinct CDR3 sequences, around 20% detected once. V was cut by 0 bases and J by 4 bases, with 20 bases left in between. Germline assignment: CDR1 SGHTA and CDR2 FQGTGA. This CDR3 contains 18 residues. This sequence was found in a male donor with ankylosing spondylitis. Sequencing used blood, either unsorted or a sorted T cell fraction (not recorded which). The chain is built from TRBV7-3 and TRBJ2-3, with TRBD2 as a possible D gene (6 bases). The CDR3 spells CASSLTSLTRSLADTQYF. In DNA form, the CDR3 reads TGTGCCAGCAGCTTAACCTCCCTGACTAGGTCGTTGGCAGATACGCAGTATTTT.